This record looks at one T cell receptor beta chain sequence and its context. In the original workflow: Nucleated cell counts were estimated from reference gene primer amplification. The repertoire was sequenced with immunoSEQ multiplex PCR; TCRdb's copy has only in-frame clones and lacks some. V, J and clone size were drawn from that table, and D and trimming were deduced from the DNA. The sample shows 100,000 to 120,000 clones, more than 80% of them seen only once. The V and J ends lost 5 bases and 2 bases respectively, with 7 bases between them. From germline, CDR1 is MDHEN and CDR2 SYDVKM. The CDR3 covers 12 residues. The data were obtained in a study of blood T cell repertoires in COVID-19. On the study more broadly: COVID-19 samples from acute and convalescent phases originated in the United States, Italy and Spain. The analysed material was cDNA or gDNA that came from T cells, B-cell-depleted T cells, or PBMCs.

Sequenced input: peripheral blood. This chain joins TRBV28 and TRBJ2-7; D gene unclear. The TCR was taken from a woman in her fifties or sixties with acute or convalescent COVID-19. This CDR3 is CASSLPAYEQYF. CDR3 sequence (DNA): TGTGCCAGCAGTCTCCCGGCCTACGAGCAGTACTTC.